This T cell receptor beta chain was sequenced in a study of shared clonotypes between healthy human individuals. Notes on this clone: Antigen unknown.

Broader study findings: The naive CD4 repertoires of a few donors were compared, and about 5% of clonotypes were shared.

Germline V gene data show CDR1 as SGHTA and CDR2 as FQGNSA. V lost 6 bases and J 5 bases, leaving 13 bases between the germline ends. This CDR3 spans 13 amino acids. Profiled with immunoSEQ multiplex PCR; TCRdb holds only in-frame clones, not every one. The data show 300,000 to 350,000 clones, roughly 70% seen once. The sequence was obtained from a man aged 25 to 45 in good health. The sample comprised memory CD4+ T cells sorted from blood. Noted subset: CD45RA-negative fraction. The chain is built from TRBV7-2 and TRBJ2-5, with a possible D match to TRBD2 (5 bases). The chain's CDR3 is CASSYRTSETQYF. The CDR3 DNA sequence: TGTGCCAGCAGTTATAGGACTTCTGAGACCCAGTACTTC.